A selection of T cell receptor beta chains follows, all from one sample in a study of CD8 T cells in ankylosing spondylitis. A single record per CDR3 protein comes from TCRdb applying MiXCR to the 5' RACE reads. Of about 300,000 distinct CDR3 sequences listed, 9.5% to 13% are singletons. The sequenced sample was blood, either unsorted or a sorted T cell fraction (not recorded which). The receptors were sampled from a female donor with ankylosing spondylitis or in good health (not recorded which). CDR3s include the opening cysteine and the closing phenylalanine or tryptophan. D genes are given only for firm matches. The size of a clone is reported for some rows only, either as once, few or many, or as a class for expanded clones.

V gene: TRBV12-3/TRBV12-4
J gene: TRBJ1-2
clone size: many
D gene: .
CDR3 DNA: TGTGCCAGCAGTCCGAAGATAGACCAAACTGGCTACACCTTC
CDR3 protein: CASSPKIDQTGYTF

V gene: TRBV29-1
J gene: TRBJ1-5
clone size: many
D gene: .
CDR3 DNA: TGCAGCGTTGCCGGGACATCCGACGGGCCCCAGCATTTT
CDR3 protein: CSVAGTSDGPQHF

V gene: TRBV29-1
J gene: TRBJ1-1
clone size: few
D gene: .
CDR3 DNA: TGCAGCGACGATTTCGGTGAGTTCTTT
CDR3 protein: CSDDFGEFF

V gene: TRBV5-1
J gene: TRBJ1-6
clone size: many
D gene: .
CDR3 DNA: TGCGCCAGCAGCTTGGCCGGACGTTCTAATTCACCCCTCCACTTT
CDR3 protein: CASSLAGRSNSPLHF

V gene: TRBV9
J gene: TRBJ2-1
clone size: many
D gene: TRBD2
CDR3 DNA: TGTGCCAGCAGCCCAGCTTCTAGCGGGGGAGGGAATGAGCAGTTCTTC
CDR3 protein: CASSPASSGGGNEQFF

V gene: TRBV19
J gene: TRBJ2-1
clone size: .
D gene: .
CDR3 DNA: TGTGCCAGTAGTATAGTAGGGGATCTCTACAATGAGCAGTTCTTC
CDR3 protein: CASSIVGDLYNEQFF

V gene: TRBV7-8
J gene: TRBJ1-6
clone size: many
D gene: .
CDR3 DNA: TGTGCCAGCAGCTTGCAGGGAGAGGGAAATTCACCCCTCCACTTT
CDR3 protein: CASSLQGEGNSPLHF

V gene: TRBV5-1
J gene: TRBJ1-2
clone size: many
D gene: .
CDR3 DNA: TGCGCCAGCAGCCTCTCAGAGATCTCTAACTATGGCTACACCTTC
CDR3 protein: CASSLSEISNYGYTF

V gene: TRBV3-1
J gene: TRBJ2-1
clone size: many
D gene: TRBD2
CDR3 DNA: TGTGCCAGCAGCCCACTAGCGGGGATAACCTACAATGAGCAGTTCTTC
CDR3 protein: CASSPLAGITYNEQFF

V gene: TRBV3-1
J gene: TRBJ2-2
clone size: .
D gene: .
CDR3 DNA: TGTGCCAGCAGCCAAGATCTGGGCGGGGCGCTTAGGGGGGACACCGGGGAGCTGTTTTTT
CDR3 protein: CASSQDLGGALRGDTGELFF

V gene: TRBV2
J gene: TRBJ2-7
clone size: few
D gene: TRBD1
CDR3 DNA: TGTGCCAGCAGTGTGAGCGTGGGACAGGGGGTTTCCTACGAGCAGTACTTC
CDR3 protein: CASSVSVGQGVSYEQYF

V gene: TRBV7-7
J gene: TRBJ2-2
clone size: few
D gene: TRBD2
CDR3 DNA: TGTGCCAGCAGCCCCTCTAGCGGGAACACCGGGGAGCTGTTTTTT
CDR3 protein: CASSPSSGNTGELFF

V gene: TRBV10-3
J gene: TRBJ1-5
clone size: .
D gene: .
CDR3 DNA: TGTGCCATCAGTGATACTTTTGGGGTGGAAAATCAGCCCCAGCATTTT
CDR3 protein: CAISDTFGVENQPQHF

V gene: TRBV3-1
J gene: TRBJ2-1
clone size: many
D gene: .
CDR3 DNA: TGTGCCAGCAGCCACGTCAGGTGGAATGAGCAGTTCTTC
CDR3 protein: CASSHVRWNEQFF

V gene: TRBV20-1
J gene: TRBJ2-7
clone size: many
D gene: TRBD1
CDR3 DNA: TGCAGTGTACAAGGACAGGGTCAATCCTACGAGCAGTACTTC
CDR3 protein: CSVQGQGQSYEQYF

V gene: TRBV28
J gene: TRBJ2-7
clone size: many
D gene: TRBD1
CDR3 DNA: TGTGCCAGCAGTGCGACAGGGTTTCCCTACGAGCAGTACTTC
CDR3 protein: CASSATGFPYEQYF

V gene: TRBV12-3/TRBV12-4
J gene: TRBJ1-1
clone size: .
D gene: .
CDR3 DNA: TGTGCCAGCATTTTCACGAACACTGAAGCTTTCTTT
CDR3 protein: CASIFTNTEAFF

V gene: TRBV5-1
J gene: TRBJ2-2
clone size: many
D gene: .
CDR3 DNA: TGCGCCAGCAGCTTGTGGGGTGCGAACACCGGGGAGCTGTTTTTT
CDR3 protein: CASSLWGANTGELFF

V gene: TRBV20-1
J gene: TRBJ2-1
clone size: many
D gene: TRBD2
CDR3 DNA: TGCAGTGCTGCGCGACTAGCGGGAGGGTGGAATGAGCAGTTCTTC
CDR3 protein: CSAARLAGGWNEQFF

V gene: TRBV12-3/TRBV12-4
J gene: TRBJ2-3
clone size: many
D gene: TRBD2
CDR3 DNA: TGTGCCAGCGGACTAGCGGGACCTACAGATACGCAGTATTTT
CDR3 protein: CASGLAGPTDTQYF

V gene: TRBV3-1
J gene: TRBJ2-3
clone size: many
D gene: TRBD2
CDR3 DNA: TGTGCCAGCAGCCAAGGGGCTAGCGGGCCCACAGATACGCAGTATTTT
CDR3 protein: CASSQGASGPTDTQYF

V gene: TRBV7-3
J gene: TRBJ2-5
clone size: few
D gene: TRBD2
CDR3 DNA: TGTGCCAGCAGCTTAAAGTTAGCGGGGGGGCATTTTTTGGAGACCCAGTACTTC
CDR3 protein: CASSLKLAGGHFLETQYF

V gene: TRBV20-1
J gene: TRBJ2-7
clone size: .
D gene: .
CDR3 DNA: TGCAGTGCTAGATCTAAGTCAGGGGCCTACGAGCAGTACTTC
CDR3 protein: CSARSKSGAYEQYF

V gene: TRBV20-1
J gene: TRBJ2-7
clone size: many
D gene: .
CDR3 DNA: TGCAGTGCGGCGTTCTCCCCGTCCTCTTCTGGCCCTCACCACGAGCAGTACTTC
CDR3 protein: CSAAFSPSSSGPHHEQYF

V gene: TRBV12-3/TRBV12-4
J gene: TRBJ2-7
clone size: many
D gene: TRBD2
CDR3 DNA: TGTGCCAGCAGTGCGGGACTAAGCTCCTACGAGCAGTACTTC
CDR3 protein: CASSAGLSSYEQYF

V gene: TRBV3-1
J gene: TRBJ2-6
clone size: .
D gene: .
CDR3 DNA: TGTGCCAGCAGCCAAAGTCTTCGTGGGGCCAACGTCCTGACTTTC
CDR3 protein: CASSQSLRGANVLTF

V gene: TRBV24-1
J gene: TRBJ2-3
clone size: .
D gene: TRBD2
CDR3 DNA: TGTGCCACCAGTGACCCCGGAGCTAGCGGGAGTGAGGATACGCAGTATTTT
CDR3 protein: CATSDPGASGSEDTQYF

V gene: TRBV7-2
J gene: TRBJ2-5
clone size: .
D gene: TRBD2
CDR3 DNA: TGTGCCAGCAGCTTAGGAACTAGCGGGAGCCCATGGGAGACCCAGTACTTC
CDR3 protein: CASSLGTSGSPWETQYF

V gene: TRBV3-1
J gene: TRBJ2-3
clone size: few
D gene: TRBD2
CDR3 DNA: TGTGCCAGCAGCCAAGACCGGGTTCGGACTAGCGGGGGGCCTACGAACACAGATACGCAGTATTTT
CDR3 protein: CASSQDRVRTSGGPTNTDTQYF

V gene: TRBV29-1
J gene: TRBJ2-1
clone size: many
D gene: .
CDR3 DNA: TGCAGCGTTAAATGGCCAGGGAAGAAGTATGAGCAGTTCTTC
CDR3 protein: CSVKWPGKKYEQFF

V gene: TRBV20-1
J gene: TRBJ2-7
clone size: .
D gene: .
CDR3 DNA: TGCAGTGCTAGAGATCGGGCAGGGTATGAGTCCTACGAGCAGTACTTC
CDR3 protein: CSARDRAGYESYEQYF

V gene: TRBV12-3/TRBV12-4
J gene: TRBJ1-2
clone size: many
D gene: .
CDR3 DNA: TGTGCCAGCAGTTTGTTGGCTTTGGCCTATGGCTACACCTTC
CDR3 protein: CASSLLALAYGYTF

V gene: TRBV4-2
J gene: TRBJ1-2
clone size: many
D gene: .
CDR3 DNA: TGTGCCAGCAGCCAAGAGTCGGGACAAACCTATGGCTACACCTTC
CDR3 protein: CASSQESGQTYGYTF

V gene: TRBV5-1
J gene: TRBJ1-3
clone size: many
D gene: TRBD1
CDR3 DNA: TGCGCCAGCAGCTACACCATGGACAGGGGAAACACCATATATTTT
CDR3 protein: CASSYTMDRGNTIYF

V gene: TRBV12-3/TRBV12-4
J gene: TRBJ1-4
clone size: many
D gene: .
CDR3 DNA: TGTGCCAGCAGTGCCCCGAGGAGGACCTTCGAAAAACTGTTTTTT
CDR3 protein: CASSAPRRTFEKLFF

V gene: TRBV7-3
J gene: TRBJ2-7
clone size: many
D gene: TRBD1
CDR3 DNA: TGTGCCAGCAGCTCAACACAGGGGTACGAGCAGTACTTC
CDR3 protein: CASSSTQGYEQYF

V gene: TRBV5-1
J gene: TRBJ2-7
clone size: .
D gene: .
CDR3 DNA: TGCGCCAGCAGCGTGGTAGGCGCGAGGGGTGGATACGAGCAGTACTTC
CDR3 protein: CASSVVGARGGYEQYF

V gene: TRBV5-1
J gene: TRBJ1-5
clone size: many
D gene: .
CDR3 DNA: TGCGCCAGCAGCTTGGAAGCAGGGGAGGGCCAGCCCCAGCATTTT
CDR3 protein: CASSLEAGEGQPQHF

V gene: TRBV29-1
J gene: TRBJ2-1
clone size: many
D gene: TRBD2
CDR3 DNA: TGCAGCTCCCGGACTAGCGGGAAAATCAATGAGCAGTTCTTC
CDR3 protein: CSSRTSGKINEQFF

V gene: TRBV7-9
J gene: TRBJ1-1
clone size: many
D gene: .
CDR3 DNA: TGTGCCAGCAGCCTACCAGGGTTCCCTGAAGCTTTCTTT
CDR3 protein: CASSLPGFPEAFF